These 4 T cell receptor beta chains originate from one sample sequenced in a study of OX40 agonist ivuxolimab in advanced cancers. Profiled with immunoSEQ multiplex PCR; TCRdb holds only in-frame clones, not every one. The sample carries roughly 120,000 clones, 92% recorded once. Specimen: CD4+ or CD8+ T cells sorted from blood, collected in a trial of the OX40 agonist ivuxolimab. The source of these receptors is an adult with an advanced solid tumor such as melanoma, head and neck, liver or kidney cancer.

The V and J genes are TRBV10-3 and TRBJ2-7; possible D gene TRBD2, 6 bases. Trimming took off 8 bases at V and 0 bases at J, with 14 bases between the two ends. There are 14 residues in the CDR3. CDR1 and CDR2 (germline): ENHRY, SYGVKD. CDR3 loop: CAIAPTSTSYEQYF. The CDR3 DNA reads TGTGCCATCGCACCCACTAGCACCTCCTACGAGCAGTACTTC.

This sequence joins TRBV6-6 and TRBJ2-7, with TRBD2 identical over 7 bases. CDR1 and CDR2 from the germline V gene are MNHNY and SVGAGI (reference sequence). J gave up 3 bases and V 5 bases, and 4 bases lay outside the gene matches. The CDR3 loop spans 13 amino acids. DNA for the CDR3: TGTGCCAGCAGTCGGACTAGTAACTACGAGCAGTACTTC. Amino acid sequence: CASSRTSNYEQYF.

This clone came up once. The V and J genes are TRBV15 and TRBJ2-1; 7 bases match TRBD2. The germline V gene has CDR1 LNHNV and CDR2 YYDKDF (reference sequence). The V and J ends lost 4 bases and 7 bases, in that order; junction bases with no gene match: 16. CDR3 length: 17 residues. The CDR3: CATSIVGGAGKRNEQFF. The CDR3, as DNA: TGTGCCACCAGCATTGTTGGGGGAGCGGGAAAGAGGAATGAGCAGTTCTTC.

The V call is TRBV28, the J call TRBJ2-3; 12 bases are a match to TRBD2. This CDR3 contains 15 residues. Looked up from germline, CDR1 is MDHEN and CDR2 is SYDVKM. V lost 3 bases to trimming and J lost 3 bases; unmatched junction nucleotides: 1. CDR3 coding DNA: TGTGCCAGCAGTTTTCTAGCGGGAGGGACAGATACGCAGTATTTT. Encoded protein: CASSFLAGGTDTQYF.